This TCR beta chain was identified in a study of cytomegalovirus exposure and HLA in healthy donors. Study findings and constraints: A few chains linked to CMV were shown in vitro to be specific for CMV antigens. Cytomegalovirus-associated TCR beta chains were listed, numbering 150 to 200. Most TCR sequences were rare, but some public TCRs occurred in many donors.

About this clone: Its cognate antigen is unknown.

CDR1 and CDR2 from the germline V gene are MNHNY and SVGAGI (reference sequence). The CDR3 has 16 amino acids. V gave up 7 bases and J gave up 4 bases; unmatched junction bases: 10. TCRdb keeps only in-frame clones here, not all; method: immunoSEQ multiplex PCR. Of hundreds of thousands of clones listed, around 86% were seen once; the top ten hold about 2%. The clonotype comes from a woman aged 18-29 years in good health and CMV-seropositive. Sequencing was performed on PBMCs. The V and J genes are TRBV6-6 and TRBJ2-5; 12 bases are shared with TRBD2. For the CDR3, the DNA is TGTGCCAGCAAAAAAGGACTAGCGGGGAGTATAGAGACCCAGTACTTC. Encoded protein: CASKKGLAGSIETQYF.